The T cell receptor beta chain described here comes from a study of neurological immune-mediated disorders. This clonotype was counted at least ten times. Its specificity is not known. TCRdb used MiXCR to reprocess the 5' RACE reads, holding one entry per CDR3 protein. This table has tens of thousands of distinct CDR3 sequences, around 3.5% appearing once. Broader study findings: Phylogenetic grouping assigned the repertoires of 18 of 34 multiple sclerosis patients to a single cluster of related CDR3 sequences. This cluster may be a repertoire-level signature.

Germline-derived CDR1 and CDR2 are SEHNR and FQNEAQ (reference sequence). V shed 5 bases and J 8 bases; nucleotides not matched to a gene: 22. This CDR3 has 18 residues. Sequencing was performed on PBMCs. The chain has TRBV7-9 and TRBJ1-2; 8 bases agree with TRBD1. This sequence was found in a woman aged 45-60 years with multiple sclerosis. The CDR3 loop is CASSPTFAWGVGQGGYTF. The DNA for the CDR3 is TGTGCCAGCAGCCCAACCTTTGCTTGGGGAGTCGGACAGGGCGGCTACACCTTC. The entire variable domain, with the rest obtained from reference TRBV7-9 and TRBJ1-2, is as follows: DTGVSQNPRHKITKRGQNVTFRCDPISEHNRLYWYRQTLGQGPEFLTYFQNEAQLEKSRLLSDRFSAERPKGSFSTLEIQRTEQGDSAMYLCASSPTFAWGVGQGGYTFGSGTRLTVV.